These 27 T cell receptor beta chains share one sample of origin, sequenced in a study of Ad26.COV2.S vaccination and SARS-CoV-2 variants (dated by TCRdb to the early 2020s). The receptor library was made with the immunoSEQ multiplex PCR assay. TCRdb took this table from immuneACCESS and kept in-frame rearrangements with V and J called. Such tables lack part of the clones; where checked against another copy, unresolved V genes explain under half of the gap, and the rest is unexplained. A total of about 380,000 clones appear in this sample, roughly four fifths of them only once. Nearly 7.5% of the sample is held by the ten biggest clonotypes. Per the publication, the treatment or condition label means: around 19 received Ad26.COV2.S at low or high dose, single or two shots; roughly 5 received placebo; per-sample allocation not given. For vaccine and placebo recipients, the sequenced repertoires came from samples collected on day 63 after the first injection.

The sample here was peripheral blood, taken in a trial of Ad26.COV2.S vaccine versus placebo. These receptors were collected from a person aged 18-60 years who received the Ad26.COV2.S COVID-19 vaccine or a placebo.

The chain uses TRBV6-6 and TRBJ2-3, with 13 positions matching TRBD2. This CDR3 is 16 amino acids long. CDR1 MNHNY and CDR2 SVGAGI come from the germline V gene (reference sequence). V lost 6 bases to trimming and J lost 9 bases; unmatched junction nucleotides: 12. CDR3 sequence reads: CASSPTSGRADGTQYF. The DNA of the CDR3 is TGTGCCAGCAGCCCCACTAGCGGGAGGGCCGACGGAACGCAGTATTTT.

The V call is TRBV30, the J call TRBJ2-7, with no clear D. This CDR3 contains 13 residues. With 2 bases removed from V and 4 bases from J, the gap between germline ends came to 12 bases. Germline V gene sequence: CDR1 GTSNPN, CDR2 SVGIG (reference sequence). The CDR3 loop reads CAWSLGSWYEQYF. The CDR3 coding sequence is TGTGCCTGGAGTCTAGGGTCGTGGTACGAGCAGTACTTC. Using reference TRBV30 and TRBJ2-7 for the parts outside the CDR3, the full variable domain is SQTIHQWPATLVQPVGSPLSLECTVEGTSNPNLYWYRQAAGRGLQLLFYSVGIGQISSEVPQNLSASRPQDRQFILSSKKLLLSDSGFYLCAWSLGSWYEQYFGPGTRLTVT.

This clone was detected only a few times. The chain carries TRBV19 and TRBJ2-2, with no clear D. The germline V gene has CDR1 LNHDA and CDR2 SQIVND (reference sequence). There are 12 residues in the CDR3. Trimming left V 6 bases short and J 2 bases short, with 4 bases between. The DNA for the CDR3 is TGTGCCAGTAGCCGAAACACCGGGGAGCTGTTTTTT. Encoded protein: CASSRNTGELFF.

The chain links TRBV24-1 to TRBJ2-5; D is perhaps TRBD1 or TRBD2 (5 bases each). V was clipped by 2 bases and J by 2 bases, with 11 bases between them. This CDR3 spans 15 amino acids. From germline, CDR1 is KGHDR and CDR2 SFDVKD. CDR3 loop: CATSDSGDHQETQYF. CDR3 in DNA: TGTGCCACCAGTGATTCCGGGGACCATCAAGAGACCCAGTACTTC.

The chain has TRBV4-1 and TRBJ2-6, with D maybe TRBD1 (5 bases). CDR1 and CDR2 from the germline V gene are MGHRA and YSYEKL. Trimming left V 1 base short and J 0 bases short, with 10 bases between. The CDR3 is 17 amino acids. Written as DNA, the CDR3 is TGCGCCAGCAGCCAAGCAGGGCGTAGCTCTGGGGCCAACGTCCTGACTTTC. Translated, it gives CASSQAGRSSGANVLTF.

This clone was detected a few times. The CDR3: CATSDPATLGMDTQYF. CDR3 DNA sequence: TGTGCCACCAGTGATCCAGCCACACTCGGGATGGATACGCAGTATTTT. The chain recombines TRBV24-1 with TRBJ2-3; a weak D match, TRBD2 (5 bases). The CDR3 is 16 residues long. Per the germline V gene, CDR1 is KGHDR and CDR2 is SFDVKD. Trimming took 3 bases from V and 6 from J, leaving 18 bases between them.

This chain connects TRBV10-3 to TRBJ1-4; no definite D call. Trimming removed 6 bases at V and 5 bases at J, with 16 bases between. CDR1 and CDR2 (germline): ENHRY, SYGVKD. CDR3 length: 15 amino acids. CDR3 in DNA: TGTGCCATCAGCCGGAGTCTGGAGGGAAATGAAAAACTGTTTTTT. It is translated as CAISRSLEGNEKLFF.

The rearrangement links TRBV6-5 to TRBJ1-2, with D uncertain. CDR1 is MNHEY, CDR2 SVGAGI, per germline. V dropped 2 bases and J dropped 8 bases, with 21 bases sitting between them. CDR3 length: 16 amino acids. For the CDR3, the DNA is TGTGCCAGCAGTTACGGTCGGGCATCACGAGGGAGCGGCTACACCTTC. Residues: CASSYGRASRGSGYTF.

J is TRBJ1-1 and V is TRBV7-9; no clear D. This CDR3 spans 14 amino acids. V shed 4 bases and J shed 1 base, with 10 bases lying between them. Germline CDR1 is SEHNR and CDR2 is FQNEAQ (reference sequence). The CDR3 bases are TGTGCCAGCAGCTCCCAACATGCGAACACTGAAGCTTTCTTT. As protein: CASSSQHANTEAFF.

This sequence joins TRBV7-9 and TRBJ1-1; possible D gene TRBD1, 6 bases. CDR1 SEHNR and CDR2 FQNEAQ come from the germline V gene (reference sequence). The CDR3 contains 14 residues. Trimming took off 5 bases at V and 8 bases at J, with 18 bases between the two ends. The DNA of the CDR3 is TGTGCCAGCAGCCCATTCGACCCCGGACAGGAAGCTTTCTTT. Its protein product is CASSPFDPGQEAFF.

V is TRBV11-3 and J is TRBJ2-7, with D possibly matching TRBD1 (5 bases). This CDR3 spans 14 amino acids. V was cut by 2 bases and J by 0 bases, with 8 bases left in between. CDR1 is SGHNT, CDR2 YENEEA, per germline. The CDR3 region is CASSLYQGSYEQYF. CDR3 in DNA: TGTGCCAGCAGCTTATACCAGGGCTCCTACGAGCAGTACTTC.

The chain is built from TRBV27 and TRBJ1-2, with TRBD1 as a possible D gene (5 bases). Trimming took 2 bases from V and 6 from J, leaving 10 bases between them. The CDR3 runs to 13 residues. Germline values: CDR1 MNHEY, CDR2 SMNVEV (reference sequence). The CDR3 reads CASSLRGFDGYTF. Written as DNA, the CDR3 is TGTGCCAGCAGTTTACGGGGGTTCGATGGCTACACCTTC.

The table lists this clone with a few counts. This CDR3 reads CASGLAGVREKLFF. The CDR3 nucleotides are TGTGCTAGTGGTTTGGCGGGGGTGAGGGAAAAACTGTTTTTT. V and J are TRBV12-5 and TRBJ1-4, with D maybe TRBD1 (5 bases). The CDR3 is made up of 14 amino acids. Germline V gene sequence: CDR1 LGHNT, CDR2 FRNRAP. The V gene lost 1 base and the J gene lost 8 bases, with 11 bases spanning the gap.

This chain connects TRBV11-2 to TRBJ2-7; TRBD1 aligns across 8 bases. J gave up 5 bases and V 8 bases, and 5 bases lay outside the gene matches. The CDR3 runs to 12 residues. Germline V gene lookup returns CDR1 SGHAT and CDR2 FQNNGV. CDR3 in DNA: TGTGCCAGCGCGGGACAGGTGAACGAGCAGTACTTC. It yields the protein CASAGQVNEQYF. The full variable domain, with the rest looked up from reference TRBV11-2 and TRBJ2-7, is EAGVAQSPRYKIIEKRQSVAFWCNPISGHATLYWYQQILGQGPKLLIQFQNNGVVDDSQLPKDRFSAERLKGVDSTLKIQPAKLEDSAVYLCASAGQVNEQYFGPGTRLTVT.

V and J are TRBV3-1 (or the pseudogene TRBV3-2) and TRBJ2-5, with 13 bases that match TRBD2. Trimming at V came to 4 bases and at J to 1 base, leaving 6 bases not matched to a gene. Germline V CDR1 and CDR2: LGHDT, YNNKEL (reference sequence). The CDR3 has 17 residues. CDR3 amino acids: CASSPRTSGGAQETQYF. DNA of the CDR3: TGTGCCAGCAGCCCTCGTACTAGCGGGGGGGCCCAAGAGACCCAGTACTTC.

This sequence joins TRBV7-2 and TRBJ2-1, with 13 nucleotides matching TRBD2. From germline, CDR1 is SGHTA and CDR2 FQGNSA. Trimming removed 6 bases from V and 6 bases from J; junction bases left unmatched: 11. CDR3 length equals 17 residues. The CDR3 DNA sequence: TGTGCCAGCAGTCCCTTGCTTCGACTAGCGGGAGGCAATGAGCAGTTCTTC. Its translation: CASSPLLRLAGGNEQFF.

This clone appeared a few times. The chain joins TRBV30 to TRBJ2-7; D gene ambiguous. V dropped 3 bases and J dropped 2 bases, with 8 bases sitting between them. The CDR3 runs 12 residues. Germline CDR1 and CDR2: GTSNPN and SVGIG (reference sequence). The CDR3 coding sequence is TGTGCCTGGAGAAAGGTGGCCTACGAGCAGTACTTC. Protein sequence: CAWRKVAYEQYF.

The CDR3 nucleotides read TGTGCCAGCAGCGGGGGCGAAAATGAAAAACTGTTTTTT. This encodes CASSGGENEKLFF. This chain links TRBV11-2 with TRBJ1-4; TRBD1 might be the D (6 bases). Between the trimmed V and J ends, which lost 5 bases and 5 bases, there was a span of 9 bases. CDR3 length: 13 residues. Germline CDR1 and CDR2: SGHAT and FQNNGV.

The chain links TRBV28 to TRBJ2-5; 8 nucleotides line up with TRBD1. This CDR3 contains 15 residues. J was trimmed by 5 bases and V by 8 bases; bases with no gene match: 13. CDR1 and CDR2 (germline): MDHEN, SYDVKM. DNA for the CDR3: TGTGCCAGCGGAAAAGGCAGGGGGCTTGAGGAGACCCAGTACTTC. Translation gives CASGKGRGLEETQYF.

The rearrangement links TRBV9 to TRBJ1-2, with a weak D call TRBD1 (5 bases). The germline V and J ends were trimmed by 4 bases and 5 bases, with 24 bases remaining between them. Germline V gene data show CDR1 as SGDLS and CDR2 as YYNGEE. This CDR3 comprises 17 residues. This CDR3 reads CASSFGVKKGRGYGYTF. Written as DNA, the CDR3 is TGTGCCAGCAGCTTCGGCGTAAAGAAGGGGCGGGGGTATGGCTACACCTTC.

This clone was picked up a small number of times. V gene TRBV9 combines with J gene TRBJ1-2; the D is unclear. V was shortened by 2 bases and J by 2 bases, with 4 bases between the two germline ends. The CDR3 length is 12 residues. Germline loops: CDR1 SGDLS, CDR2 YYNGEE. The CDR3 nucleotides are TGTGCCAGCAGCGTGGGCAACTATGGCTACACCTTC. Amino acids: CASSVGNYGYTF.

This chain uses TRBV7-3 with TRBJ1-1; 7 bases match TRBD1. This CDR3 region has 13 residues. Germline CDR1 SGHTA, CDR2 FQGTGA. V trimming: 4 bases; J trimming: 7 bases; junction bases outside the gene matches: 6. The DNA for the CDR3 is TGTGCCAGCAGCTCACAGGGGACCGGTGAAGCTTTCTTT. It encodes CASSSQGTGEAFF. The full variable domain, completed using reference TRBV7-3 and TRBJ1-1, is GAGVSQTPSNKVTEKGKYVELRCDPISGHTALYWYRQSLGQGPEFLIYFQGTGAADDSGLPNDRFFAVRPEGSVSTLKIQRTERGDSAVYLCASSSQGTGEAFFGQGTRLTVV.

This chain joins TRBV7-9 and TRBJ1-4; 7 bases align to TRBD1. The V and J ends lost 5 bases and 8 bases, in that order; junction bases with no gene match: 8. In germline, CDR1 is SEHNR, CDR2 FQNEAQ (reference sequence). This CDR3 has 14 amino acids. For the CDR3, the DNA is TGTGCCAGCAGCCCCGACAGGGTGGGGGAAAAACTGTTTTTT. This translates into CASSPDRVGEKLFF.

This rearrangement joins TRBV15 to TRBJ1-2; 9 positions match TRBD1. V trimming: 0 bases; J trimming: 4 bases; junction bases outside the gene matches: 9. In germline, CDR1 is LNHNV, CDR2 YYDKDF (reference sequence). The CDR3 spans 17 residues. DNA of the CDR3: TGTGCCACCAGCAGAGACACCGCGACAGGGGGGATCTATGGCTACACCTTC. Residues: CATSRDTATGGIYGYTF.

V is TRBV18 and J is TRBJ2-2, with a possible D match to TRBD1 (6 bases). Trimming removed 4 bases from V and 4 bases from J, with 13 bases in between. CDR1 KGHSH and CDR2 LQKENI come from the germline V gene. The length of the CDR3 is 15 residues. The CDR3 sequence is CASSLQGGSTGELFF. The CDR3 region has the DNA TGTGCCAGCTCACTCCAAGGGGGAAGCACCGGGGAGCTGTTTTTT.

CDR3 region: CASSHSGGGHEQYF. The CDR3 DNA reads TGTGCCAGCAGCCATAGCGGGGGGGGTCACGAGCAGTACTTC. The chain links TRBV5-4 to TRBJ2-7; TRBD2 matches at 11 bases. V was pared by 4 bases and J by 5 bases, with 5 bases of the junction left unmatched. There are 14 residues in the CDR3. The germline gives CDR1 SGHNT, CDR2 YYREEE (reference sequence). Looking up the rest from reference TRBV5-4 and TRBJ2-7 gives the full variable domain: ETGVTQSPTHLIKTRGQQVTLRCSSQSGHNTVSWYQQALGQGPQFIFQYYREEENGRGNFPPRFSGLQFPNYSSELNVNALELDDSALYLCASSHSGGGHEQYFGPGTRLTVT.

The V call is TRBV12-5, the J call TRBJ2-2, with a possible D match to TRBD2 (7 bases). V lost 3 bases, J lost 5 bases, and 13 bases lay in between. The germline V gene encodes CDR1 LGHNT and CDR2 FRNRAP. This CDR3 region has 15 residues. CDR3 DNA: TGTGCTAGTGGTTTAAGGGGGGGACGAACCGGGGAGCTGTTTTTT. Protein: CASGLRGGRTGELFF.